One and the same sample provided the 9 T cell receptor beta chains below, sequenced in a study of T cells after yellow fever vaccination. MiXCR, run by TCRdb on the 5' RACE reads, gives a single entry per CDR3 protein. The sample shows about 350,000 distinct CDR3 sequences, less than 9.5% of them seen only once. Material: PBMCs, obtained around 45 days after the first yellow fever vaccination. Receptors originate from a man younger than 35 who received the YFV17D yellow fever vaccine.

This clonotype was seen at least ten times. V is TRBV18 and J is TRBJ1-2, with D uncertain. The ends were cut back, 2 bases at V and 4 bases at J, with 14 bases in the middle. CDR3 size: 15 residues. CDR1 and CDR2 (germline): KGHSH, LQKENI. The CDR3 nucleotides are TGTGCCAGCTCACCAACGACGAAAGGAACCTATGGCTACACCTTC. Residues: CASSPTTKGTYGYTF.

V usage is TRBV12-3 or TRBV12-4 and J usage is TRBJ2-5, with 7 nucleotides matching TRBD1. V lost 8 bases to trimming and J lost 5 bases; unmatched junction nucleotides: 8. The CDR3 sequence is 13 residues long. The CDR3 is CASRTGVVETQYF. Here the CDR3 DNA reads TGTGCCAGCCGAACAGGGGTCGTGGAGACCCAGTACTTC.

This clonotype came up a few times. The rearrangement uses TRBV10-2 and TRBJ2-1, with 7 bases that match TRBD2. V lost 8 bases to trimming and J lost 7 bases; unmatched junction nucleotides: 11. The CDR3 contains 14 residues. Germline assignment: CDR1 WSHSY and CDR2 SAAADI. The DNA of the CDR3 is TGCGCCAGCGAGGACACGGGAGGCCCGAATGAGCAGTTCTTC. The encoded protein is CASEDTGGPNEQFF.

This clonotype occurred a few times. V is TRBV7-9 and J is TRBJ2-7; D might be TRBD1 (5 bases). Looked up from germline, CDR1 is SEHNR and CDR2 is FQNEAQ (reference sequence). The V end was cut by 5 bases, the J end by 2 bases, with 13 bases between. The CDR3 extends over 14 amino acids. The CDR3 reads CASSHATGPYEQYF. The CDR3 DNA reads as TGTGCCAGCAGCCATGCTACAGGACCCTACGAGCAGTACTTC.

The gene calls are TRBV25-1 and TRBJ2-1; D is possibly TRBD2 (6 bases). This CDR3 spans 13 amino acids. Germline CDR1 MGHDK, CDR2 SYGVNS. The ends were cut back, 1 base at V and 10 bases at J, with 11 bases in the middle. The CDR3 protein is CASSEWGRGEQFF. The DNA of the CDR3 is TGTGCCAGCAGTGAATGGGGTCGGGGGGAGCAGTTCTTC.

This clonotype was observed a handful of times. This chain links TRBV6-1 with TRBJ2-5, with 13 bases identical to TRBD2. The CDR3 has 15 amino acids. V dropped 6 bases and J dropped 1; count of bases not matched to a gene: 2. CDR1 and CDR2 from the germline V gene are MNHNS and SASEGT. The CDR3 protein is CASSGLAGAQETQYF. CDR3 sequence (DNA): TGTGCCAGCAGCGGACTAGCGGGGGCCCAAGAGACCCAGTACTTC.

Only a few counts were recorded for this clonotype. The chain recombines TRBV7-2 with TRBJ1-3, with D possibly TRBD1 on 6 matching bases. Germline CDR1 reads SGHTA; CDR2 reads FQGNSA. V was pared by 1 base and J by 6 bases, with 10 bases between. This CDR3 is 14 amino acids long. The chain's CDR3 is CASSLVQGQNTIYF. The CDR3 nucleotides read TGTGCCAGCAGCTTAGTTCAGGGACAAAACACCATATATTTT. The whole variable domain, filled in from reference TRBV7-2 and TRBJ1-3, reads GAGVSQSPSNKVTEKGKDVELRCDPISGHTALYWYRQSLGQGLEFLIYFQGNSAPDKSGLPSDRFSAERTGGSVSTLTIQRTQQEDSAVYLCASSLVQGQNTIYFGEGSWLTVV.

This clonotype was seen more than once but under ten times. The chain couples TRBV19 to TRBJ2-2; 9 nucleotides align to TRBD1. Germline CDR1 and CDR2: LNHDA and SQIVND (reference sequence). Germline trimming cut 5 bases from V and 5 bases from J; bases unmatched to any gene: 6. This CDR3 spans 15 amino acids. CDR3 sequence (DNA): TGTGCCAGTAGTCTACGACAGGGGGGTACCGGGGAGCTGTTTTTT. The encoded protein is CASSLRQGGTGELFF.

This clonotype was counted only a few times. This sequence joins TRBV15 and TRBJ1-6; D not certain. The germline gives CDR1 LNHNV, CDR2 YYDKDF (reference sequence). The CDR3 has 15 amino acids. Deletions cut 0 bases from V and 7 bases from J, with 10 bases between. The CDR3: CATSRELQGNSPLHF. CDR3 DNA: TGTGCCACCAGCAGAGAGTTGCAAGGGAATTCACCCCTCCACTTT.